Listed here are 10 T cell receptor beta chains from one sample, sequenced in a study of CD4+ T cells in melanoma. Profiling relied on immunoSEQ multiplex PCR, and the TCRdb table lists in-frame clones only, not all of them. The table includes some 5,800 clones, around 68% detected once. Sequencing was performed on cells from a culture (not recorded whether cultured in vitro). Receptors were obtained from a human donor with melanoma.

J is TRBJ1-1 and V is TRBV6-5; a weak D match, TRBD1 (6 bases). The CDR3 spans 15 residues. V was shortened by 6 bases and J by 0 bases, with 14 bases between the two germline ends. Germline assignment: CDR1 MNHEY and CDR2 SVGAGI. The CDR3 loop is CASRTEGQMNTEAFF. CDR3 bases: TGTGCCAGCAGGACAGAGGGACAAATGAACACTGAAGCTTTCTTT.

The J gene is TRBJ2-5, the V gene TRBV7-2; unclear D gene. The germline CDR1 and CDR2 sequences are SGHTA and FQGNSA. The CDR3 runs 11 residues. Trimming stripped 2 bases from V and 2 bases from J, with 0 bases between. This CDR3 reads CASSLQETQYF. The CDR3 bases are TGTGCCAGCAGCTTACAAGAGACCCAGTACTTC.

The CDR3 region has the DNA TGTGCCAGCAGTCCGCTTACGCCCTACAGAGTCTCCTACAATGAGCAGTTCTTC. Protein product: CASSPLTPYRVSYNEQFF. This rearrangement joins TRBV28 to TRBJ2-1; D is unclear. The length of the CDR3 is 18 residues. Germline V gives CDR1 MDHEN, CDR2 SYDVKM. The V gene lost 5 bases and the J gene lost 0 bases, with 20 bases spanning the gap.

By sample share, this clone is medium-sized (0.01 to 0.1%). In the same sample, other DNA sequences code for this CDR3. The chain links TRBV4-3 to TRBJ2-7; D not resolved. This CDR3 region has 15 residues. Germline assignment: CDR1 LGHNA and CDR2 YSLEER. V lost 0 bases, J lost 0 bases, and 9 bases lay in between. The CDR3 coding sequence is TGCGCCAGCAGCCAAGATTCCAGCCTCTCCTACGAGCAGTACTTC. Translating it yields CASSQDSSLSYEQYF.

The J gene is TRBJ2-2, the V gene TRBV14; D possibly corresponds to TRBD1 (5 bases). V lost 7 bases, J lost 4 bases, and 19 bases lay in between. Germline V gene lookup returns CDR1 SGHDN and CDR2 FVKESK. The CDR3 is 16 residues long. The DNA of the CDR3 is TGTGCCAGCACCTCATCGTGGGGCAGTGCCACCGGGGAGCTGTTTTTT. Translating it yields CASTSSWGSATGELFF.

This chain links TRBV19 with TRBJ1-5, with a weak D call TRBD1 (6 bases). The germline V gene encodes CDR1 LNHDA and CDR2 SQIVND (reference sequence). This CDR3 region has 13 residues. Trimming took off 11 bases at V and 3 bases at J, with 14 bases between the two ends. The CDR3: CASAGAFNQPQHF. In DNA, the CDR3 is TGTGCCTCCGCAGGGGCTTTCAATCAGCCCCAGCATTTT.

The CDR3 nucleotides read TGTGCCAGCAGTGGGACTAACTACGAGCAGTACTTC. Protein product: CASSGTNYEQYF. This chain joins TRBV6-2 or TRBV6-3 and TRBJ2-7; 7 bases line up with TRBD2. Germline assignment: CDR1 MNHEY and CDR2 SVGEGT. The CDR3 runs 12 residues. V dropped 5 bases and J dropped 3; count of bases not matched to a gene: 1.

V and J are TRBV9 and TRBJ1-1; D gene unclear. The CDR3 extends over 16 amino acids. Germline CDR1 is SGDLS and CDR2 is YYNGEE. The V end was cut by 5 bases, the J end by 2 bases, with 19 bases between. The CDR3 here is CASRPGIPRTNTEAFF. The CDR3 region has the DNA TGTGCCAGCAGGCCGGGCATCCCCCGAACAAACACTGAAGCTTTCTTT.

The chain joins TRBV12-3 or TRBV12-4 to TRBJ1-2; no clear D. V lost 6 bases, J lost 8 bases, and 10 bases lay in between. The CDR3 covers 11 residues. The CDR3 DNA sequence: TGTGCCAGCAGCCTAGCACTGGGCTACACCTTC. Translated: CASSLALGYTF.

This rearrangement joins TRBV4-1 to TRBJ2-2; no clear D. The CDR3 has 16 amino acids. CDR1 and CDR2 from the germline V gene are MGHRA and YSYEKL. Trimming removed 3 bases from V and 3 bases from J, with 14 bases in between. As DNA, the CDR3 is TGCGCCAGCAGCCAGGACCGGACCTCGTACACCGGGGAGCTGTTTTTT. This encodes CASSQDRTSYTGELFF.